Listed below are T cell receptor beta chains from one sample, sequenced in a study of tumor-infiltrating lymphocytes in primary liver carcinoma. TCRdb called the multiplex PCR reads again in MiXCR, with one record for every CDR3 protein. This sample has fewer than 250,000 distinct CDR3 sequences, with around four fifths found just once. The specimen sequenced was tumor tissue from primary liver carcinoma. All receptors come from a man aged 40-50 years with primary liver carcinoma and hepatitis B virus infection. CDR3s include the opening cysteine and the closing phenylalanine or tryptophan. A D gene is named only where the DNA matches it firmly. The size field is filled for only some rows; it gives once, few, many or a size class.

J gene | V gene | D gene | clone size | CDR3 DNA | CDR3 protein
TRBJ1-1 | TRBV10-3 | TRBD1 | . | TGTGCCATCATGGGGCAGGGGGTTGGTACTGAAGCTTTCTTT | CAIMGQGVGTEAFF
TRBJ2-3 | TRBV11-1 | . | . | TGTGCCAGCAGCTCTGGGGGAGGCTCGGTTGAAGCCCGCACAGATACGCAGTACTTT | CASSSGGGSVEARTDTQYF
TRBJ2-2 | TRBV5-1 | . | . | TGCGCCAGCAGCTCCTCTCCAGGGGACACCGGTGAGCTGTTTTTT | CASSSSPGDTGELFF
TRBJ2-5 | TRBV12-3/TRBV12-4 | . | medium-sized | TGTGCCAGCAGTTGGGGTCAGGGAGGGACCCAGTACTTC | CASSWGQGGTQYF
TRBJ1-2 | TRBV6-2/TRBV6-3 | . | . | TGTGACAGCAGTTACTCCTCGGGAAACTATGACTACACCTTC | CDSSYSSGNYDYTF
TRBJ2-1 | TRBV5-4 | TRBD2 | . | TGTGCCAAGACTAGCGGGAGACCCGATGAGCAGTTCTTC | CAKTSGRPDEQFF
TRBJ1-6 | TRBV4-2 | . | . | TGTGTCAGCAGGGAAGGAGGATCACCCCTTCACTTT | CVSREGGSPLHF
TRBJ2-1 | TRBV28 | TRBD2 | . | TGTGCCAATATCCCCCCGGAGCGGGGGGGCTACAATGAGCAGTTATTC | CANIPPERGGYNEQLF
TRBJ2-5 | TRBV7-2 | TRBD2 | . | TGTGCCAGCAGCCAACCGGGACTAGCGGAGCAAGAGACCCAGTACTTC | CASSQPGLAEQETQYF
TRBJ1-3 | TRBV18 | . | few | TGTGCCAGCTCACCAGAAAGGGCTGGAAACACCATATATTTT | CASSPERAGNTIYF
TRBJ2-7 | TRBV6-5 | . | few | TGTGCCAGCAGTTCGGGTCGCGAGCACTGCTTC | CASSSGREHCF
TRBJ2-1 | TRBV11-2 | . | once | TGTGCCAGCAGCTTAGACCTCCTCTCATACAATGAGCAGTTCTTC | CASSLDLLSYNEQFF
TRBJ2-5 | TRBV5-1 | . | . | TGCGCCAGCAGCTTGGACTTCCGTCAAGAGACCCAGTACTTC | CASSLDFRQETQYF
TRBJ2-7 | TRBV5-1 | TRBD1 | . | TGCGCCAGCAGCGCCGGGACAGGGCACGAGCAGTATTTC | CASSAGTGHEQYF
TRBJ2-7 | TRBV7-9 | TRBD2 | . | TGTGCCAACAGCTCCATACTAGCGGGAAGCCGCGAGCAGTACTTC | CANSSILAGSREQYF
TRBJ1-5 | TRBV10-2 | . | . | TGCGCCAGCAGTGAGCTCGACCGGGGAGGGAATCAGCACCTGCATTTT | CASSELDRGGNQHLHF
TRBJ1-2 | TRBV7-8 | . | . | TGTGCCAGGAGCTTAGTAGGGGATGACTACACCTTC | CARSLVGDDYTF
TRBJ1-5 | TRBV11-2 | . | . | TGTGCCAGCACCTTAGTAGGGGTAACAGGGAGCAACCAGCGCCAGCATTTT | CASTLVGVTGSNQRQHF
TRBJ2-1 | TRBV24-1 | TRBD2 | . | TGTGCCACCAGTGATCTGACTAGCGGGCCTCTTAATAAGCAGTTCTTC | CATSDLTSGPLNKQFF
TRBJ2-4 | TRBV11-1 | . | . | TGTGCCAGCAGCTTTACTGGGACTTTCGGGACCAAAAACATTCAGTACTTC | CASSFTGTFGTKNIQYF